The 21 T cell receptor beta chains below were found in one sample sequenced in a study of blood T cells in healthy people across ages. A second PCR, run for roughly 7 to 11 cycles, used a sample-barcoded 5' primer plus a J-beta primer mix. From the 5' RACE reads, TCRdb called clonotypes with MiXCR, one entry per CDR3 protein. This table has about 640,000 distinct CDR3 sequences, under 70% appearing once. Sample: blood. These receptors came from a man aged 55-75 years in good health.

The rearrangement joins TRBV9 to TRBJ2-1, with 9 nucleotides matching TRBD2. Germline V gene data show CDR1 as SGDLS and CDR2 as YYNGEE. The CDR3 loop spans 14 amino acids. V lost 7 bases, J lost 5 bases, and 7 bases stayed unmatched. The CDR3 sequence is CASPQAGGHNEQFF. The CDR3 bases are TGTGCCAGCCCCCAGGCGGGGGGGCACAATGAGCAGTTCTTC.

This clonotype has just a few counts. The V gene is TRBV20-1, the J gene TRBJ1-5; 9 nucleotides align to TRBD1. V gave up 3 bases and J gave up 4 bases; unmatched junction bases: 7. The CDR3 loop spans 15 amino acids. Germline CDR1 DFQATT, CDR2 SNEGSKA (reference sequence). CDR3 loop: CSASPGQGHNQPQHF. CDR3 DNA sequence: TGCAGTGCTAGCCCCGGACAGGGGCATAATCAGCCCCAGCATTTT.

As to this clonotype: A much more abundant neighbour one base away suggests this may be a read error. The genes are TRBV24-1 and TRBJ2-2; D not resolved. Germline V gene sequence: CDR1 KGHDR, CDR2 SFDVKD. V was trimmed by 4 bases and J by 3 bases, leaving 11 bases between them. The length of the CDR3 is 15 residues. CDR3 coding DNA: TGTGCCACCAGTGAGCAGGTGTATGACACCGGGGAGCTGTTTTTT. Protein product: CATSEQVYDTGELFF.

The CDR3 DNA follows: TGTGCCAGCAGTGGGACTAGCGGGGGGTACGGCGAGCAGTTCTTC. Protein product: CASSGTSGGYGEQFF. The V and J genes are TRBV2 and TRBJ2-1; 14 bases align to TRBD2. V lost 4 bases and J lost 10; bases outside the gene matches: 6. Germline CDR1 and CDR2: SNHLY and FYNNEI. The CDR3 is 15 residues long.

There are many counts of this clonotype. The chain couples TRBV6-2 or TRBV6-3 to TRBJ2-7; 7 bases are a match to TRBD1. CDR1 is MNHEY, CDR2 SVGEGT, per germline. The CDR3 extends over 14 amino acids. The ends lost 6 bases at V and 3 bases at J; junction bases unmatched: 8. The chain's CDR3 is CASSRQGSDYEQYF. The CDR3 DNA reads TGTGCCAGCAGCAGACAGGGCTCAGACTACGAGCAGTACTTC.

The rearrangement links TRBV4-1 to TRBJ2-3; 9 nucleotides agree with TRBD2. The germline gives CDR1 MGHRA, CDR2 YSYEKL. This CDR3 is 16 amino acids long. V was pared by 3 bases and J by 1 base, with 5 bases of the junction left unmatched. This CDR3 reads CASSQTPSGGTDTQYF. CDR3 nucleotides: TGCGCCAGCAGCCAGACCCCTAGCGGGGGCACAGATACGCAGTATTTT.

This clonotype was observed a few times. The rearrangement joins TRBV10-3 to TRBJ2-5, with D unresolved. The CDR3 is 14 amino acids. Trimming stripped 0 bases from V and 1 base from J, with 6 bases between. Germline assignment: CDR1 ENHRY and CDR2 SYGVKD. The CDR3 protein is CAISESNSQETQYF. In DNA form, the CDR3 reads TGTGCCATCAGTGAGTCCAACAGCCAAGAGACCCAGTACTTC.

The V and J genes are TRBV10-3 and TRBJ2-3; D may be TRBD1 or TRBD2 (5 bases each). V lost 8 bases and J 0 bases, leaving 18 bases between the germline ends. CDR1 ENHRY and CDR2 SYGVKD come from the germline V gene. This CDR3 region has 16 residues. CDR3 sequence: CAISPGKGRSTDTQYF. The DNA of the CDR3 is TGTGCCATCTCACCCGGGAAGGGGAGAAGCACAGATACGCAGTATTTT.

This clonotype was seen a handful of times. V usage is TRBV29-1 and J usage is TRBJ2-5, with a tentative D call TRBD1 (6 bases). The CDR3 length is 13 residues. Trimming took off 3 bases at V and 11 bases at J, with 19 bases between the two ends. Germline CDR1 reads SQVTM; CDR2 reads ANQGSEA. The CDR3 DNA reads as TGCAGCGTTGATGGCAGGGGTGGCAATGAGCAGTACTTC. It translates to CSVDGRGGNEQYF.

The V call is TRBV3-1, the J call TRBJ2-2; possibly TRBD2 for D (6 bases). This CDR3 is built from 16 residues. Germline CDR1 LGHDT, CDR2 YNNKEL (reference sequence). Between the trimmed V and J ends, which lost 3 bases and 5 bases, there was a span of 16 bases. The CDR3: CASSQSSDLPTGELFF. CDR3 nucleotide sequence: TGTGCCAGCAGCCAGTCTAGCGATCTTCCGACCGGGGAGCTGTTTTTT.

In regard to this clonotype: Germline is not matched at one junction end, which may reflect a read error. The rearrangement links TRBV20-1 to TRBJ1-5; no clear D. The germline gives CDR1 DFQATT, CDR2 SNEGSKA (reference sequence). This CDR3 contains 13 residues. The CDR3 sequence is CSAREYSNQPQHF. The DNA for the CDR3 is TGCAGTGCCAGAGAATATAGCAATCAGCCCCAGCATTTT.

This clonotype came up a few times. The rearrangement joins TRBV10-2 to TRBJ1-1; D remains ambiguous. CDR3 size: 13 residues. Per the germline V gene, CDR1 is WSHSY and CDR2 is SAAADI. With 5 bases removed from V and 4 bases from J, the gap between germline ends came to 11 bases. CDR3 sequence reads: CASSPSSPTEAFF. Written as DNA, the CDR3 is TGCGCCAGCAGTCCGTCAAGTCCCACTGAAGCTTTCTTT.

The chain links TRBV12-3 or TRBV12-4 to TRBJ2-7; the D is unclear. With 2 bases removed from V and 0 bases from J, the gap between germline ends came to 8 bases. The CDR3 runs 14 residues. The CDR3 DNA sequence: TGTGCCAGCAGTTTATCGGACGGCTCCTACGAGCAGTACTTC. This codes for CASSLSDGSYEQYF.

This clonotype was counted a few times. The V call is TRBV5-5, the J call TRBJ1-2; D might be TRBD1 (5 bases). The CDR3 totals 14 residues. Trimming cost V 3 bases and J 0 bases, with 9 bases left between them. Germline V gene lookup returns CDR1 SGHKS and CDR2 YYEKEE (reference sequence). CDR3 residues: CASSSTDTNYGYTF. CDR3 DNA: TGTGCCAGCAGCTCGACAGATACTAACTATGGCTACACCTTC.

This clonotype was recorded a few times. This chain joins TRBV9 and TRBJ2-1; perhaps TRBD2 as D (5 bases). There are 14 residues in the CDR3. CDR1 and CDR2 from the germline V gene are SGDLS and YYNGEE. V lost 4 bases and J lost 8, with 16 bases in between. CDR3: CASSLRLVRDEQFF. The CDR3 region has the DNA TGTGCCAGCAGCCTCCGACTGGTGAGGGATGAGCAGTTCTTC. Based on the CDR3 plus reference TRBV9 and TRBJ2-1, the full variable domain is DSGVTQTPKHLITATGQRVTLRCSPRSGDLSVYWYQQSLDQGLQFLIQYYNGEERAKGNILERFSAQQFPDLHSELNLSSLELGDSALYFCASSLRLVRDEQFFGPGTRLTVL.

Only a few counts were recorded for this clonotype. This sequence joins TRBV5-1 and TRBJ2-7, with TRBD1 matching 9 bases. Germline V lookup: CDR1 SGHRS, CDR2 YFSETQ. V dropped 0 bases and J dropped 3; count of bases not matched to a gene: 16. This CDR3 spans 19 amino acids. This chain's CDR3 is CASSLGPSPRDRDRYEQYF. CDR3 nucleotides: TGCGCCAGCAGCTTGGGTCCCTCCCCCCGGGACAGGGACCGCTACGAGCAGTACTTC.

The chain employs TRBV5-8 and TRBJ2-5; 8 bases map to TRBD1. The CDR3 totals 14 residues. CDR1 is SGHTS and CDR2 is YDEGEE in the germline V gene. After removal of 5 bases from V and 5 bases from J, the junction contained 8 bases not matched to a gene. The CDR3 region is CASSNPGGGETQYF. CDR3 coding DNA: TGTGCCAGCAGTAACCCAGGGGGCGGCGAGACCCAGTACTTC.

The rearrangement links TRBV2 to TRBJ2-1, with D unclear. This CDR3 region has 14 residues. The germline V and J ends were trimmed by 5 bases and 1 base, with 9 bases remaining between them. Germline CDR1 and CDR2: SNHLY and FYNNEI. The CDR3 region is CASSLDTSYNEQFF. The CDR3, as DNA: TGTGCCAGCAGTTTAGATACTTCCTACAATGAGCAGTTCTTC.

The sample holds one count of this clonotype. J is TRBJ2-4 and V is TRBV20-1, with 9 bases that match TRBD2. Germline V gene data show CDR1 as DFQATT and CDR2 as SNEGSKA (reference sequence). V shed 6 bases and J 6 bases; nucleotides not matched to a gene: 12. The length of the CDR3 is 15 residues. This CDR3 reads CSAYYSGGGINIQYF. The CDR3 DNA sequence: TGCAGTGCATATTATAGCGGGGGCGGGATAAACATTCAGTACTTC.

The J gene is TRBJ2-7, the V gene TRBV7-2; 15 bases align to TRBD2. The J call may not be correct, given that the DNA end is closer to TRBJ2-5. The CDR3 is made up of 18 amino acids. CDR1 SGHTA and CDR2 FQGNSA come from the germline V gene. The CDR3 DNA sequence: TGTGCCAGCAGCAGACGGACTAGCGGGGGGGCCTTCCAAGAGACCCAGTACTTC. It codes for CASSRRTSGGAFQETQYF.

In regard to this clonotype: A junction end diverges from the germline sequence, so it may reflect a read error. This chain joins TRBV20-1 and TRBJ2-1, with TRBD2 matching 7 bases. The CDR3 extends over 15 amino acids. Germline-derived CDR1 and CDR2 are DFQATT and SNEGSKA (reference sequence). The CDR3 DNA is TGCAGTGCTAGTGTGGGGGGGAGCTCCTACGATGAGCAGTTCTTC. It translates to CSASVGGSSYDEQFF.